This TCR beta chain was captured in a study of control samples from healthy donors and cancer patients. The CDR3 sequence is 14 residues long. Germline values: CDR1 MNHEY, CDR2 SVGAGI. Assay: immunoSEQ multiplex PCR; the TCRdb copy retains only in-frame clones and omits some. The sample holds about 220,000 clones, 85% to 95% seen once. Sequenced input: blood. The V and J genes are TRBV6-5 and TRBJ2-3; 8 nucleotides align to TRBD2. The receptor was derived from a middle-aged man in good health. This CDR3 is CVQGTGGGSDTQYF. Written as DNA, the CDR3 is TGTGTCCAGGGAACCGGGGGGGGTTCAGATACGCAGTATTTT.